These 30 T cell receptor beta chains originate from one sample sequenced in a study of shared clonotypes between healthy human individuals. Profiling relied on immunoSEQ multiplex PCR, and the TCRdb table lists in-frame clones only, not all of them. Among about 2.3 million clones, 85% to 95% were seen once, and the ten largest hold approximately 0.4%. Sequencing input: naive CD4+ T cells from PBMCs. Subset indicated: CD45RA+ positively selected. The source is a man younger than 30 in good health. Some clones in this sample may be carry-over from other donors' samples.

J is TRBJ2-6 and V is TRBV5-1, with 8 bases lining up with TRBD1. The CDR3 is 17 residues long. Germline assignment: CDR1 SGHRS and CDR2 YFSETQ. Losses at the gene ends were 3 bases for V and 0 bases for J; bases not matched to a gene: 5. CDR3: CASSSQGAISGANVLTF. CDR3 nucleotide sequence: TGCGCCAGCAGCTCCCAGGGGGCCATCTCTGGGGCCAACGTCCTGACTTTC.

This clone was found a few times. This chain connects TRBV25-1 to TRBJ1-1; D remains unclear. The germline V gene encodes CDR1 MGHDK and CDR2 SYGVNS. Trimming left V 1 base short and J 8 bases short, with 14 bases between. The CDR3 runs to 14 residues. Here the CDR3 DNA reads TGTGCCAGCAGTGAATGGGGTCGGTATACGGAAGCTTTCTTT. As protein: CASSEWGRYTEAFF.

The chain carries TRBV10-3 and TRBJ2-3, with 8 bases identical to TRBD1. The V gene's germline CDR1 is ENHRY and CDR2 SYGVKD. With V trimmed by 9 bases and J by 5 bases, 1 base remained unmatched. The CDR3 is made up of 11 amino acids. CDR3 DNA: TGTGCCATTGGACAGGGAGATACGCAGTATTTT. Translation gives CAIGQGDTQYF.

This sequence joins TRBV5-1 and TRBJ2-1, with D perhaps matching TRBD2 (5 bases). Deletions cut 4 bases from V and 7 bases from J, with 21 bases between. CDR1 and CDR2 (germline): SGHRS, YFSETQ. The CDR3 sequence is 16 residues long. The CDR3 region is CASSADPTRESNEQFF. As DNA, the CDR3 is TGCGCCAGCAGCGCGGATCCAACTAGGGAAAGTAATGAGCAGTTCTTC.

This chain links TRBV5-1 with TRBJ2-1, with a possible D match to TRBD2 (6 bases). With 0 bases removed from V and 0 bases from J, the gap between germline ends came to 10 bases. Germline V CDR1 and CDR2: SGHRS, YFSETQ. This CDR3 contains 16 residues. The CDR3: CASSLDGGTSYNEQFF. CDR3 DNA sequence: TGCGCCAGCAGCTTGGACGGAGGGACCTCCTACAATGAGCAGTTCTTC.

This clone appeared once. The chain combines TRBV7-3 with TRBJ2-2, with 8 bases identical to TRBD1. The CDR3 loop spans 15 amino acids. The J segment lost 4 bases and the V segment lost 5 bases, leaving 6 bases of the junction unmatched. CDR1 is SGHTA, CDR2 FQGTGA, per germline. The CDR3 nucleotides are TGTGCCAGCAGCCGACAGGGGCCGTCCACCGGGGAGCTGTTTTTT. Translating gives CASSRQGPSTGELFF.

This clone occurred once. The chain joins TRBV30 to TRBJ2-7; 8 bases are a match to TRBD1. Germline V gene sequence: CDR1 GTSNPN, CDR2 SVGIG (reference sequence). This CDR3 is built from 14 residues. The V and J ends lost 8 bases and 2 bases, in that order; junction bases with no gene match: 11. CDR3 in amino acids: CAGVGPGQAYEQYF. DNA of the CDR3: TGTGCCGGGGTCGGTCCGGGACAGGCCTACGAGCAGTACTTC.

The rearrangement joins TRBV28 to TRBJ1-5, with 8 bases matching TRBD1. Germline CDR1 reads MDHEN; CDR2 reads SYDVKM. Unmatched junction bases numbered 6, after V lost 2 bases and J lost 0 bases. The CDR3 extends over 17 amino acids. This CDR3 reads CASSLEGTGYSNQPQHF. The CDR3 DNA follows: TGTGCCAGCAGTTTAGAAGGGACAGGATATAGCAATCAGCCCCAGCATTTT.

CDR3 protein: CASSTRDRNLLAKNIQYF. In DNA form, the CDR3 reads TGTGCCAGCAGCACCCGGGACAGAAATCTTCTAGCCAAAAACATTCAGTACTTC. This sequence joins TRBV5-6 and TRBJ2-4; 7 bases map to TRBD1. The V and J ends lost 4 bases and 0 bases, in that order; junction bases with no gene match: 13. This CDR3 has 18 residues. Germline-derived CDR1 and CDR2 are SGHDT and YYEEEE.

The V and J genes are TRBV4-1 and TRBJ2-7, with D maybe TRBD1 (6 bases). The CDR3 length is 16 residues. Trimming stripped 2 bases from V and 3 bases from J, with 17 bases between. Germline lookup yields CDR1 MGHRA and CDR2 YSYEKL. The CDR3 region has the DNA TGCGCCAGCAGCCAACGCTTAACAGGGCCGGACTACGAGCAGTACTTC. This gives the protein CASSQRLTGPDYEQYF.

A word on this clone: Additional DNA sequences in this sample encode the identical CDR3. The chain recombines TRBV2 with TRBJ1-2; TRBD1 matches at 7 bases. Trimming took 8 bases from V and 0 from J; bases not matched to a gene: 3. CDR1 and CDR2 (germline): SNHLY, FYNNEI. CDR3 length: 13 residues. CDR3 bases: TGTGCCAGCTCGGGACAGCCTAACTATGGCTACACCTTC. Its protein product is CASSGQPNYGYTF.

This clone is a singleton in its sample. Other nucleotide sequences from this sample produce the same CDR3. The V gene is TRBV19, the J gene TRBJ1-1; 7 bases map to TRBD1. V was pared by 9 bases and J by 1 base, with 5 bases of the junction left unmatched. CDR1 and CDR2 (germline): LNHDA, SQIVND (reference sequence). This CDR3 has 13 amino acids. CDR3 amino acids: CASRRTGNTEAFF. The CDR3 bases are TGTGCCAGCCGAAGGACAGGGAACACTGAAGCTTTCTTT.

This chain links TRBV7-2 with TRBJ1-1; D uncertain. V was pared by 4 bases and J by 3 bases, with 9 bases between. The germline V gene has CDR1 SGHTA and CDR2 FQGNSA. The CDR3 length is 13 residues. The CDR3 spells CASSSAGDTEAFF. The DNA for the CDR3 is TGTGCCAGCAGCTCAGCAGGTGACACTGAAGCTTTCTTT.

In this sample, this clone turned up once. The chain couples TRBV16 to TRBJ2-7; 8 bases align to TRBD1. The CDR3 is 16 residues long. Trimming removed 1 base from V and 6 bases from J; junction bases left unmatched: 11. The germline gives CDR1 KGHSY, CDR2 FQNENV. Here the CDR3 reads CASSQFGTGFDCEQYF. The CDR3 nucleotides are TGTGCCAGCAGCCAATTCGGGACAGGATTCGATTGCGAGCAGTACTTC. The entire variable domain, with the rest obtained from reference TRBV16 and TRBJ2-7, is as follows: GEEVAQTPKHLVRGEGQKAKLYCAPIKGHSYVFWYQQVLKNEFKFLISFQNENVFDETGMPKERFSAKCLPNSPCSLEIQATKLEDSAVYFCASSQFGTGFDCEQYFGPGTRLTVT.

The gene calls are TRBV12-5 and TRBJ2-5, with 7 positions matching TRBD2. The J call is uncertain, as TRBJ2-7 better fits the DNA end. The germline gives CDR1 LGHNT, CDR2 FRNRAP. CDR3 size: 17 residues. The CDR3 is CASGLAIIGLGGYEQYF. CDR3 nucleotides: TGTGCTAGTGGTTTGGCGATAATCGGACTAGGAGGGTACGAGCAGTACTTC.

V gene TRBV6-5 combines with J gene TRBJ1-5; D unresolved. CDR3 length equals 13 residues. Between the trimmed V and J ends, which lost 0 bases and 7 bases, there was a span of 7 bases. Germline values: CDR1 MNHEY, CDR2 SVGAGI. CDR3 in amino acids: CASSYSFEQPQHF. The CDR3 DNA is TGTGCCAGCAGTTACTCGTTCGAGCAGCCCCAGCATTTT.

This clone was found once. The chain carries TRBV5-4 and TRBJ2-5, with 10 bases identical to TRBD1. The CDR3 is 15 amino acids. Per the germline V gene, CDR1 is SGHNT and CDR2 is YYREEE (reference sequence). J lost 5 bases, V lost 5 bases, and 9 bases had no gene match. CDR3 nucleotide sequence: TGTGCCAGCAGTTCGACAGGGGGCGCGGGGGAGACCCAGTACTTC. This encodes CASSSTGGAGETQYF.

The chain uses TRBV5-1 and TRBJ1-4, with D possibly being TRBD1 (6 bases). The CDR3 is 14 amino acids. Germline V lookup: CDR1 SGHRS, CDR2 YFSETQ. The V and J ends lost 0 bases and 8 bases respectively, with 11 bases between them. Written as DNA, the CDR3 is TGCGCCAGCAGCTTGGCGGCAGGGGCAGAAAAACTGTTTTTT. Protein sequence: CASSLAAGAEKLFF.

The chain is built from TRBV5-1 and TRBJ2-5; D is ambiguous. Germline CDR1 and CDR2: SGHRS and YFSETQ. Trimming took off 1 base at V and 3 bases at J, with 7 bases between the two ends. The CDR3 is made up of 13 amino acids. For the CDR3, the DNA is TGCGCCAGCAGCTTGTCCCACAAAGAGACCCAGTACTTC. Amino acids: CASSLSHKETQYF.

CDR3 nucleotides: TGTGCCAGCAGCTCCTATCAGGGACAGGGGATCGCCGGGGAGCTGTTTTTT. Translation: CASSSYQGQGIAGELFF. The chain is built from TRBV11-2 and TRBJ2-2, with TRBD1 matching over 10 bases. CDR1 and CDR2 from the germline V gene are SGHAT and FQNNGV. There are 17 residues in the CDR3. Germline trimming cut 4 bases from V and 6 bases from J; bases unmatched to any gene: 11.

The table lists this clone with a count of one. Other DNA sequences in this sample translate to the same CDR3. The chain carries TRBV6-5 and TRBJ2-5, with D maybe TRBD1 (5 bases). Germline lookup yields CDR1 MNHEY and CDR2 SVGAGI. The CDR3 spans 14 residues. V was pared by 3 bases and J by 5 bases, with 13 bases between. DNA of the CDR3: TGTGCCAGCAGTTATCGTGGCCAGGGCGAGACCCAGTACTTC. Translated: CASSYRGQGETQYF.

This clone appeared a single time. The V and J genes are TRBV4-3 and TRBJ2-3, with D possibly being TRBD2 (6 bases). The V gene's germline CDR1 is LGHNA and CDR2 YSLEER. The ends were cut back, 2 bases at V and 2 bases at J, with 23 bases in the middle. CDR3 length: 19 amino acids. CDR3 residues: CASSQYKDSGWEATDTQYF. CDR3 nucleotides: TGCGCCAGCAGCCAATATAAAGATTCGGGGTGGGAGGCCACAGATACGCAGTATTTT.

CDR3 DNA sequence: TGCGCCAGCAGCCCGGGAGAGAGCAATCAGCCCCAGCATTTT. Its translation: CASSPGESNQPQHF. This sequence joins TRBV5-1 and TRBJ1-5; D is ambiguous. V gave up 4 bases and J gave up 1 base, with 9 bases separating them. Germline V gene sequence: CDR1 SGHRS, CDR2 YFSETQ. This CDR3 contains 14 residues.

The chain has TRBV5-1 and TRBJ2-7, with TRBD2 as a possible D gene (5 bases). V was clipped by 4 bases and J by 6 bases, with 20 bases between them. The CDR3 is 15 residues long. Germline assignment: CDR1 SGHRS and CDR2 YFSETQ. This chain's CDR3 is CASSPAPVEGSEQYF. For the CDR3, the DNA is TGCGCCAGCAGCCCTGCTCCGGTTGAGGGCTCCGAGCAGTACTTC.

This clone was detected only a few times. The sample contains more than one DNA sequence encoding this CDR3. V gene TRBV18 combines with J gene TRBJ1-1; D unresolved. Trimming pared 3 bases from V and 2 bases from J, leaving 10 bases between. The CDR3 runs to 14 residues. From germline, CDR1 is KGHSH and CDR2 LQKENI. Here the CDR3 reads CASSPTGTNTEAFF. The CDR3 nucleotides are TGTGCCAGCTCACCTACCGGAACCAACACTGAAGCTTTCTTT.

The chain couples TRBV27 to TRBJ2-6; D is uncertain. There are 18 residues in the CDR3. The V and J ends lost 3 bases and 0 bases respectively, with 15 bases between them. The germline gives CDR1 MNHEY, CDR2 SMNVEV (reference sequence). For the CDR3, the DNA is TGTGCCAGCAGTTTGAAAGACACCTCCTCCTCTGGGGCCAACGTCCTGACTTTC. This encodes CASSLKDTSSSGANVLTF.

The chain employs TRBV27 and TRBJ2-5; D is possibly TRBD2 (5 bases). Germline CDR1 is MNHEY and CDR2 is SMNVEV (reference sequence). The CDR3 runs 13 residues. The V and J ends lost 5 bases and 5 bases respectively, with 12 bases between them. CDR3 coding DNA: TGTGCCAGCAGTCCCCGCGGGTGGGAGACCCAGTACTTC. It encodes CASSPRGWETQYF.

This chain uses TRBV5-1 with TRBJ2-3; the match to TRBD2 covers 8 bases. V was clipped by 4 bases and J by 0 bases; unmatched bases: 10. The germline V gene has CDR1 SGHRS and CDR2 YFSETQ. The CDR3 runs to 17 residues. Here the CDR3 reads CASSLTSGYLSTDTQYF. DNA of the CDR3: TGCGCCAGCAGCCTCACTAGCGGCTACCTTAGCACAGATACGCAGTATTTT.

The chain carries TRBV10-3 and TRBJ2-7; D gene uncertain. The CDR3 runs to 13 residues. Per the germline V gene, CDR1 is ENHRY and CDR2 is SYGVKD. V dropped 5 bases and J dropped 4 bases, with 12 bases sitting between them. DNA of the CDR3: TGTGCCATCAGTCTGGGTAACACATACGAGCAGTACTTC. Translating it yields CAISLGNTYEQYF.

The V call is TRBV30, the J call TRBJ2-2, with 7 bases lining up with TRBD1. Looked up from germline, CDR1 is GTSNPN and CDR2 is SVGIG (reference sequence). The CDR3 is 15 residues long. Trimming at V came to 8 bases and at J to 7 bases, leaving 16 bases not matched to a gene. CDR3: CARDSSPRVGGELFF. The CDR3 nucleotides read TGTGCCCGGGACAGCTCTCCCCGAGTCGGCGGGGAGCTGTTTTTT.